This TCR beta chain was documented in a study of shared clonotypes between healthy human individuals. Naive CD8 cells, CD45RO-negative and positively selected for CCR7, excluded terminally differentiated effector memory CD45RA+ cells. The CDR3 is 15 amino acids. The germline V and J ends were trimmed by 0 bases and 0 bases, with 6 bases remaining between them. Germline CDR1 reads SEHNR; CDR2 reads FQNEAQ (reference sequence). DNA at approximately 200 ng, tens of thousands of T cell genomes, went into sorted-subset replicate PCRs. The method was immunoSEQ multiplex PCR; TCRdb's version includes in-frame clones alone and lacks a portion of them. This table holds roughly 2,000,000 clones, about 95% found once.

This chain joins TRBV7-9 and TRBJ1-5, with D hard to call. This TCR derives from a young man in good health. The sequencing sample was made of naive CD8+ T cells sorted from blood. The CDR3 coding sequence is TGTGCCAGCAGCTTAGCACACAATAGCAATCAGCCCCAGCATTTT. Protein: CASSLAHNSNQPQHF.